A selection of T cell receptor beta chains follows, all from one sample in a study of shared clonotypes between healthy human individuals. TCRdb's copy holds only in-frame clones and misses some; the assay was immunoSEQ multiplex PCR. The sample lists around 440,000 clones, approximately 80% occurring once. Input material: PBMCs. These receptors were collected from a woman aged 40-49 years in good health. Some clones in this sample may be carry-over from other donors' samples. Both conserved end residues are part of each CDR3. D genes are given only for firm matches. Clone size is not always given. Where it is, it says once, few, many or a class for expanded clones.

length: 15; V: TRBV11-2; J: TRBJ2-7; size: -; D: TRBD2; CDR3: CASSSYRLAGYEQYF; DNA: TGTGCCAGCAGCTCCTACCGACTAGCGGGATACGAGCAGTACTTC
length: 16; V: TRBV7-3; J: TRBJ2-1; size: -; D: TRBD2; CDR3: CASSLTPGTNYNEQFF; DNA: TGTGCCAGCAGCTTAACCCCCGGGACTAACTACAATGAGCAGTTCTTC
length: 13; V: TRBV6-5; J: TRBJ2-7; size: -; D: -; CDR3: CASSYSSLGEQYF; DNA: TGTGCCAGCAGTTACTCGTCACTAGGCGAGCAGTACTTC
length: 13; V: TRBV7-2; J: TRBJ2-3; size: few; D: -; CDR3: CASSSPNADTQYF; DNA: TGTGCCAGCAGCTCCCCCAACGCAGATACGCAGTATTTT
length: 14; V: TRBV28; J: TRBJ1-5; size: -; D: -; CDR3: CASSTFSSNQPQHF; DNA: TGTGCCAGCAGTACGTTTAGTAGCAATCAGCCCCAGCATTTT
length: 14; V: TRBV15; J: TRBJ2-7; size: -; D: TRBD1; CDR3: CATSRDRGLYEQYF; DNA: TGTGCCACCAGCAGGGACAGGGGGCTTTACGAGCAGTACTTC
length: 14; V: TRBV7-2; J: TRBJ2-7; size: -; D: -; CDR3: CASSLWGVTYEQYF; DNA: TGTGCCAGCAGCTTATGGGGGGTCACCTACGAGCAGTACTTC
length: 16; V: TRBV9; J: TRBJ1-4; size: -; D: TRBD1; CDR3: CASSATQGDYNEKLFF; DNA: TGTGCCAGCAGCGCCACCCAGGGGGACTATAATGAAAAACTGTTTTTT
length: 14; V: TRBV28; J: TRBJ1-4; size: -; D: -; CDR3: CASSRTSTNEKLFF; DNA: TGTGCCAGCAGCCGGACATCAACTAATGAAAAACTGTTTTTT
length: 14; V: TRBV4-2; J: TRBJ1-2; size: once; D: -; CDR3: CASSQVGGDYGYTF; DNA: TGTGCCAGCAGCCAAGTGGGGGGAGACTATGGCTACACCTTC
length: 15; V: TRBV6-6; J: TRBJ2-1; size: -; D: TRBD2; CDR3: CASRELAGDWNEQFF; DNA: TGTGCCAGCAGGGAACTAGCGGGAGACTGGAATGAGCAGTTCTTC
length: 14; V: TRBV9; J: TRBJ2-1; size: few; D: -; CDR3: CASSVEGGYNEQFF; DNA: TGTGCCAGCAGCGTAGAGGGGGGGTACAATGAGCAGTTCTTC
length: 13; V: TRBV11-2; J: TRBJ1-2; size: -; D: -; CDR3: CASSLDRGIAYTF; DNA: TGTGCCAGCAGCTTAGACCGAGGGATAGCCTACACCTTC
length: 16; V: TRBV28; J: TRBJ2-2; size: many; D: -; CDR3: CASSLERGWDTGELFF; DNA: TGTGCCAGCAGCCTTGAGAGGGGATGGGACACCGGGGAGCTGTTTTTT
length: 16; V: TRBV18; J: TRBJ2-7; size: few; D: TRBD1; CDR3: CASSPPRQGVTYEQYF; DNA: TGTGCCAGCTCACCACCTAGGCAGGGGGTGACATACGAGCAGTACTTC
length: 14; V: TRBV7-8; J: TRBJ2-4; size: -; D: TRBD2; CDR3: CASSLAGGENIQYF; DNA: TGTGCCAGCAGCTTAGCCGGGGGGGAAAACATTCAGTACTTC
length: 13; V: TRBV10-1; J: TRBJ2-7; size: -; D: TRBD1; CDR3: CASRGQPKDEQYF; DNA: TGCGCCAGCAGGGGACAGCCAAAGGACGAGCAGTACTTC
length: 13; V: TRBV25-1; J: TRBJ2-1; size: -; D: -; CDR3: CASSVSGRHEQFF; DNA: TGTGCCAGCAGTGTGTCTGGGCGTCATGAGCAGTTCTTC
length: 11; V: TRBV29-1; J: TRBJ2-1; size: -; D: -; CDR3: CSVATYNEQFF; DNA: TGCAGCGTTGCCACATACAATGAGCAGTTCTTC
length: 18; V: TRBV6-1; J: TRBJ2-3; size: -; D: -; CDR3: CASSELIPGGLGTDTQYF; DNA: TGTGCCAGCAGTGAGCTCATACCTGGGGGTCTTGGCACAGATACGCAGTATTTT
length: 14; V: TRBV29-1; J: TRBJ1-1; size: few; D: TRBD1; CDR3: CSVGRTGAGTEAFF; DNA: TGCAGCGTTGGGAGAACAGGGGCTGGCACTGAAGCTTTCTTT
length: 14; V: TRBV18; J: TRBJ2-3; size: -; D: -; CDR3: CASSPVLATDTQYF; DNA: TGTGCCAGCTCACCAGTCCTAGCCACAGATACGCAGTATTTT
length: 14; V: TRBV28; J: TRBJ1-2; size: -; D: -; CDR3: CASSLPTQGFGYTF; DNA: TGTGCCAGCAGTTTACCCACACAGGGATTTGGCTACACCTTC
length: 17; V: TRBV9; J: TRBJ2-2; size: -; D: TRBD2; CDR3: CASSAQGLAGIPGELFF; DNA: TGTGCCAGCAGCGCCCAGGGACTAGCGGGAATACCCGGGGAGCTGTTTTTT
length: 17; V: TRBV30; J: TRBJ2-3; size: -; D: TRBD2; CDR3: CAWGGRSLSGRGDTQYF; DNA: TGTGCCTGGGGAGGGCGGAGCCTTAGCGGGCGAGGAGATACGCAGTATTTT
length: 17; V: TRBV7-2; J: TRBJ2-2; size: -; D: -; CDR3: CASRDLGGPGITGELFF; DNA: TGTGCCAGCAGAGACTTAGGAGGTCCAGGGATTACCGGGGAGCTGTTTTTT
length: 14; V: TRBV7-9; J: TRBJ1-2; size: -; D: TRBD1; CDR3: CASSTGGYAYGYTF; DNA: TGTGCCAGCAGTACAGGGGGCTATGCCTATGGCTACACCTTC
length: 15; V: TRBV4-2; J: TRBJ2-7; size: -; D: -; CDR3: CASSQDHRQDHEQYF; DNA: TGTGCCAGCAGCCAAGACCATAGGCAGGATCACGAGCAGTACTTC
length: 15; V: TRBV29-1; J: TRBJ1-1; size: -; D: -; CDR3: CSVGGGWAMNTEAFF; DNA: TGCAGCGTTGGTGGGGGATGGGCCATGAACACTGAAGCTTTCTTT
length: 15; V: TRBV18; J: TRBJ2-2; size: -; D: -; CDR3: CASSPPRGETGELFF; DNA: TGTGCCAGCTCACCACCGAGGGGGGAAACCGGGGAGCTGTTTTTT
length: 15; V: TRBV6-6; J: TRBJ1-1; size: -; D: -; CDR3: CASSYSTSMNTEAFF; DNA: TGTGCCAGCAGTTACTCTACTTCTATGAACACTGAAGCTTTCTTT
length: 14; V: TRBV28; J: TRBJ1-2; size: -; D: TRBD1; CDR3: CASSLHSGGGGYTF; DNA: TGTGCCAGCAGTTTACACTCAGGGGGCGGTGGCTACACCTTC
length: 15; V: TRBV7-8; J: TRBJ2-7; size: -; D: TRBD2; CDR3: CASSNGLAGSYEQYF; DNA: TGTGCCAGCAGCAACGGTCTAGCGGGGTCCTACGAGCAGTACTTC
length: 12; V: TRBV28; J: TRBJ1-3; size: -; D: -; CDR3: CASKSTFAPPIF; DNA: TGTGCCAGCAAAAGCACCTTCGCACCTCCAATCTTT
length: 14; V: TRBV9; J: TRBJ2-7; size: -; D: TRBD1; CDR3: CASSTSGQGYEQYF; DNA: TGTGCCAGCAGCACGTCAGGACAGGGATACGAGCAGTACTTC
length: 14; V: TRBV28; J: TRBJ2-3; size: -; D: -; CDR3: CASRAGQRTDTQYF; DNA: TGTGCCAGCAGGGCGGGACAGCGCACAGATACGCAGTATTTT
length: 13; V: TRBV6-5; J: TRBJ1-2; size: -; D: -; CDR3: CASSGGGIKGYTF; DNA: TGTGCCAGCAGTGGGGGGGGAATAAAAGGCTACACCTTC